This record concerns one T cell receptor (beta chain) sequence. This specimen belongs to a study of blood T cell repertoires in COVID-19. Study in general: The origin of the acute and convalescent COVID-19 samples was the United States, Italy and Spain. Sample material is recorded as cDNA or gDNA derived from T cells, B-cell-depleted T cells, or PBMCs.

Germline V gives CDR1 SEHNR, CDR2 FQNEAQ (reference sequence). The CDR3 covers 14 residues. V was trimmed by 2 bases and J by 0 bases, leaving 7 bases between them. Authors' methods: Estimates of nucleated cell counts were drawn from the amplification of reference gene primers. Method: immunoSEQ multiplex PCR; TCRdb's copy keeps in-frame clones and lacks some. The DNA gave D and trimming, while V, J and clone size come from that table. The table records 150,000 to 200,000 clones, 80% to 95% of them present only once. The source of this sequence is a woman in her forties or fifties with acute or convalescent COVID-19. Sequencing was performed on peripheral blood. The chain uses TRBV7-9 and TRBJ1-1; tentative D call: TRBD1 (5 bases). Here the CDR3 reads CASSLRGVNTEAFF. The CDR3, as DNA: TGTGCCAGCAGCTTACGGGGGGTGAACACTGAAGCTTTCTTT.